The rows below give T cell receptor beta chains drawn from one sample of a study of blood T cells in healthy people across ages. A single record per CDR3 protein comes from TCRdb applying MiXCR to the 5' RACE reads. The repertoire holds fewer than 650,000 distinct CDR3 sequences, with about 25% as singletons. These data also featured in a second study, about T cells of mothers and their children.

Material for sequencing was blood. The receptors were gathered from a boy aged 2 to 10 in good health. Each CDR3 is given with its conserved first and last residue. A D gene is named only where the DNA matches it firmly. Some rows have no size entry. The others give once, few or many, or a class for an expanded clone.

>TRBV5-1|few|-|-
CASSSTGTIYEQYF
>TRBV9|-|-|TRBJ2-1
CASTVGPAAYNEQFF
>TRBV12-3/TRBV12-4|-|-|TRBJ2-5
CASSLGIETQYF
>TRBV10-3|-|-|TRBJ2-7
CAPVGDEQYF
>TRBV7-9|-|-|TRBJ2-1
CASSLKGWVSYNEQFF
>TRBV7-9|few|-|TRBJ2-3
CASSLFRRTGTQYF
>TRBV28|few|-|TRBJ1-4
CASKVLSPNEKLFF
>TRBV7-8|-|TRBD2|TRBJ2-5
CASSLAQREGETQYF
>TRBV25-1|few|-|TRBJ2-7
CASSPGGGGFSYEQYF
>TRBV29-1|-|-|TRBJ2-1
CSVVKGGDNEQFF
>TRBV25-1|-|-|TRBJ2-5
CASSPLGLEETQYF
>TRBV27|-|-|TRBJ2-3
CASSLRYAIDTQYF
>TRBV3-1|-|-|TRBJ2-1
CASSLKAKRKVGAYNEQFF
>TRBV6-5|few|TRBD1|TRBJ1-2
CASSYLQERQGVNYGYTF
>TRBV20-1|few|-|TRBJ1-4
CSARKRGGSNEKLFF
>TRBV29-1|few|-|TRBJ2-1
CSVGKGWEQFF
>TRBV5-1|-|-|TRBJ2-2
CASSLRRGPTPGELFF
>TRBV3-1|-|TRBD2|TRBJ2-7
CASSQARAGVGEQYF
>TRBV27|few|TRBD1|TRBJ1-6
CASSPRQGTSPLHF
>TRBV6-6|-|-|TRBJ1-1
CASSYRMGRATEAFF
>TRBV6-1|many|-|TRBJ2-5
CASSEDAETQYF
>TRBV5-1|-|TRBD2|TRBJ2-1
CASSPDRGDNEQFF
>TRBV4-3|-|-|TRBJ1-5
CASSQDRGGRTPQHF
>TRBV7-2|-|TRBD1|-
CASSSPDRALVNEQFF
>TRBV20-1|-|-|TRBJ1-5
CSARTPSSNQPQHF
>TRBV15|few|-|TRBJ2-5
CATSRDRQQETQYF
>TRBV29-1|few|-|TRBJ2-2
CSVDTGELFF
>TRBV30|-|TRBD2|TRBJ2-1
CAWIGEKRGHSYNEQFF
>TRBV7-2|-|-|-
CASSATVPFYEQYF
>TRBV20-1|few|TRBD2|TRBJ2-3
CSARPGLAVLSTQYF
>TRBV9|few|-|TRBJ1-6
CASSDLPGTLHF
>TRBV3-1|few|-|TRBJ1-5
CASSQLQGQPQHF
>TRBV7-9|-|TRBD1|TRBJ1-2
CASSLGRQGLLGYTF
>TRBV19|-|TRBD1|TRBJ2-1
CASSRSGTGVPLNEQFF
>TRBV2|-|TRBD2|TRBJ2-1
CASRPGLAGYEQFF
>TRBV20-1|-|-|-
CSARLGGEQYF
>TRBV12-3/TRBV12-4|few|-|-
CASSPPPGLTYEQYF
>TRBV15|few|-|TRBJ2-2
CATSRDGGTVVFGELLF
>TRBV20-1|-|-|-
CSARGTGVYEQYF
>TRBV10-3|few|TRBD1|TRBJ1-1
CAISFQGAKEAFF
>TRBV18|-|TRBD2|-
CASSSLAGAVYNEQFF
>TRBV5-1|few|-|TRBJ2-5
CASSSHGNQETQYF
>TRBV6-2/TRBV6-3|few|TRBD1|TRBJ2-7
CASSYDRRSQGDEQYF